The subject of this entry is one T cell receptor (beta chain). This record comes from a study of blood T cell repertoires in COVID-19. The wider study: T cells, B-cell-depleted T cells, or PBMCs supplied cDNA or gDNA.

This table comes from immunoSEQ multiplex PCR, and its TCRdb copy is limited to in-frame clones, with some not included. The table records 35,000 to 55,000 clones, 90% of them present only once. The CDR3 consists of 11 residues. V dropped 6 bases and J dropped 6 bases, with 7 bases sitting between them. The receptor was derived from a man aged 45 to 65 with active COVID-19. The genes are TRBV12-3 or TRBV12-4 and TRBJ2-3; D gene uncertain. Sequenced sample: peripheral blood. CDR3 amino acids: CASSSRDTQYF. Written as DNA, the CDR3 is TGTGCCAGCAGCTCCCGGGATACGCAGTATTTT.